These T cell receptor beta chains were read from a single sample in a study of T cells in Graves' hyperthyroidism and ophthalmopathy. TCRdb re-derived calls from the multiplex PCR reads in MiXCR, one entry per CDR3 protein. The repertoire holds approximately 490,000 distinct CDR3 sequences, with less than 25% as singletons. The source material was blood. The receptor set was obtained from a woman in her seventies with Graves' ophthalmopathy. CDR3s include the opening cysteine and the closing phenylalanine or tryptophan. D genes are given only for firm matches. Size is stated for part of the rows, as once, few or many counts, or as a class when the clone is expanded.

v_gene,j_gene,d_gene,abundance,CDR3nt,CDR3aa
TRBV30,TRBJ2-1,.,many,TGTGCCTGGAGTAAAGATAGCAATGAGCAGTTCTTC,CAWSKDSNEQFF
TRBV7-2,TRBJ2-1,.,once,TGTGCCAGCAGCGTACATAGGGACAATGAGCAGTTCTTC,CASSVHRDNEQFF
TRBV20-1,TRBJ1-1,.,few,TGCAGTGCTAGACTGCATCAGGGGACTAGAGCTTTCTTT,CSARLHQGTRAFF
TRBV5-1,TRBJ2-5,TRBD1,.,TGCGCCAGCAAGTTCCGGGACAGGCCCATTAGGGAGACCCAGTACTTC,CASKFRDRPIRETQYF
TRBV12-3/TRBV12-4,TRBJ2-1,TRBD2,many,TGTGCCAGCAGGGGACTAGCGGGAGGTAGGGAGTACAATGAGCAGTTCTTC,CASRGLAGGREYNEQFF
TRBV9,TRBJ1-5,.,.,TGTGCCAGCGGAACGGTGGGGGATCAGCCCCAGCATTTT,CASGTVGDQPQHF
TRBV27,TRBJ1-5,.,few,TGTGCCAGCAGTCCCTCCTTTACAGGGAACAGCAATCAGCCCCAGCATTTT,CASSPSFTGNSNQPQHF
TRBV10-3,TRBJ1-1,TRBD1,many,TGTGCCATCAGCTTGGACAGGGACACTGAAGCTTTCTTT,CAISLDRDTEAFF
TRBV5-1,TRBJ1-1,.,once,TGCGCCAGCAGCTTAGCGAGGGGCAGAGGTACTGAAGCTTTCTTT,CASSLARGRGTEAFF
TRBV7-9,TRBJ2-3,TRBD1,few,TGTGCCAGCAGCCACGACAGGGGAAGCACAGATACGCAGTATTTT,CASSHDRGSTDTQYF
TRBV20-1,TRBJ2-1,.,.,TGCAGTGCTAGCCTTGGGCGGGTTGATGAGCAGTTCTTC,CSASLGRVDEQFF
TRBV30,TRBJ2-2,TRBD1,few,TGTGCCTGGGGACAGGGGACGAACACCGGGGAGCTGTTTTTT,CAWGQGTNTGELFF
TRBV12-3/TRBV12-4,TRBJ2-5,.,.,TGTGCCGGCAGCTTGCAAGAGACCCAGTACTTC,CAGSLQETQYF
TRBV30,TRBJ1-4,.,few,TGTGCCTGGAGACAGAGGGTTAATGAAAAACTGTTTTTT,CAWRQRVNEKLFF